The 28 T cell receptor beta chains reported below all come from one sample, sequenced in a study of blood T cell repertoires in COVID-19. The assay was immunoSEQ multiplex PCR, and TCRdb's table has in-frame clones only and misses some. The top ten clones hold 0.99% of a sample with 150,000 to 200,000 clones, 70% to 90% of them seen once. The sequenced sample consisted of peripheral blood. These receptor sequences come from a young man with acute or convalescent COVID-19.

The CDR3 nucleotides are TGTGCCAGCTCACCACCCGCAGGCCAGAGCACAGATACGCAGTATTTT. This translates into CASSPPAGQSTDTQYF. This chain links TRBV18 with TRBJ2-3; D remains ambiguous. There are 16 residues in the CDR3. In germline, CDR1 is KGHSH, CDR2 LQKENI. The V gene lost 0 bases and the J gene lost 0 bases, with 10 bases spanning the gap. Full variable domain (outside the CDR3, taken from reference TRBV18 and TRBJ2-3): NAGVMQNPRHLVRRRGQEARLRCSPMKGHSHVYWYRQLPEEGLKFMVYLQKENIIDESGMPKERFSAEFPKEGPSILRIQQVVRGDSAAYFCASSPPAGQSTDTQYFGPGTRLTVL.

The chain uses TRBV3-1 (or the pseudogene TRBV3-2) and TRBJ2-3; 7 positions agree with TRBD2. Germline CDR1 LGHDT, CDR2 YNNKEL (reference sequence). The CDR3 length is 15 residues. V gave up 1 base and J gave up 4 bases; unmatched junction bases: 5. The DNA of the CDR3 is TGTGCCAGCAGCCAAGGGACTAGTGGCGCAGATACGCAGTATTTT. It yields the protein CASSQGTSGADTQYF.

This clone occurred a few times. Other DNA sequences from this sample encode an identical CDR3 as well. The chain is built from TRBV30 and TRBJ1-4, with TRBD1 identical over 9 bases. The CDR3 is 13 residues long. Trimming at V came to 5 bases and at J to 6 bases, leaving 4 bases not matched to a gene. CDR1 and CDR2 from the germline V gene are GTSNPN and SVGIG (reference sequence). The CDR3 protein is CAWAGTGYEKLFF. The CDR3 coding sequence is TGTGCCTGGGCCGGGACAGGGTATGAAAAACTGTTTTTT.

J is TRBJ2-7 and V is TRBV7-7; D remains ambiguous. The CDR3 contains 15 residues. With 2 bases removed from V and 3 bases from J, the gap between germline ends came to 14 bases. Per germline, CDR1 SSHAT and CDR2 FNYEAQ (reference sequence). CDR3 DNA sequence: TGTGCCAGCAGCTTAAATCCAGGCTTGAGCTACGAGCAGTACTTC. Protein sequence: CASSLNPGLSYEQYF.

The CDR3 region has the DNA TGTGCCAGCAGCCCTAGCGGGGGGCTCTACACAGATACGCAGTATTTT. Translated: CASSPSGGLYTDTQYF. The chain combines TRBV9 with TRBJ2-3, with 11 bases matching TRBD2. The CDR3 loop spans 16 amino acids. Trimming cost V 4 bases and J 2 bases; bases outside gene matches: 6. CDR1 and CDR2 from the germline V gene are SGDLS and YYNGEE. The variable domain in full, with the rest retrieved from reference TRBV9 and TRBJ2-3, is DSGVTQTPKHLITATGQRVTLRCSPRSGDLSVYWYQQSLDQGLQFLIQYYNGEERAKGNILERFSAQQFPDLHSELNLSSLELGDSALYFCASSPSGGLYTDTQYFGPGTRLTVL.

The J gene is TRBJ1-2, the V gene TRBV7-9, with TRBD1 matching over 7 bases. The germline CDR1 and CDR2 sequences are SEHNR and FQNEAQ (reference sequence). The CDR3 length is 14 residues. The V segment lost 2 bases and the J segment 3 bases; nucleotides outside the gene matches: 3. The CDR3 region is CASSLKGADYGYTF. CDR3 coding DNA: TGTGCCAGCAGCTTAAAGGGGGCTGACTATGGCTACACCTTC.

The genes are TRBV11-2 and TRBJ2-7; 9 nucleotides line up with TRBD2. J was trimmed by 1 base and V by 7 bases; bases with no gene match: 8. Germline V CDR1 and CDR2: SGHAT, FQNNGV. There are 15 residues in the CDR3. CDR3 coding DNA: TGTGCCAGCACCCCGACTAGCGGATCTTCCTACGAGCAGTACGTC. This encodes CASTPTSGSSYEQYV.

CDR3 DNA sequence: TGTGCCAGCCCATTGAGGGGGGGCTCCTACAATGAGCAGTTCTTC. Amino acid sequence: CASPLRGGSYNEQFF. V is TRBV2 and J is TRBJ2-1; D might be TRBD2 (7 bases). The germline V and J ends were trimmed by 8 bases and 0 bases, with 14 bases remaining between them. The CDR3 has 15 amino acids. Germline V gene data show CDR1 as SNHLY and CDR2 as FYNNEI.

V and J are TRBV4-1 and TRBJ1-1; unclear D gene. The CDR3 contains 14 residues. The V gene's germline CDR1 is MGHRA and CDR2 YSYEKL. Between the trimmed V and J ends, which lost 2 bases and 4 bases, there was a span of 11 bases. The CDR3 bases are TGCGCCAGCAGCCAACCCCGGGGATCCACTGAAGCTTTCTTT. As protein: CASSQPRGSTEAFF.

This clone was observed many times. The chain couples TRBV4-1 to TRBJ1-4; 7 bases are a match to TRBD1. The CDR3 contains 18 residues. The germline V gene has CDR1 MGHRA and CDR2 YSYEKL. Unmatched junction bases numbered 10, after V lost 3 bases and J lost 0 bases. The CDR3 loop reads CASSHPDRDYATNEKLFF. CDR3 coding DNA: TGCGCCAGCAGCCATCCTGACAGGGATTATGCAACTAATGAAAAACTGTTTTTT.

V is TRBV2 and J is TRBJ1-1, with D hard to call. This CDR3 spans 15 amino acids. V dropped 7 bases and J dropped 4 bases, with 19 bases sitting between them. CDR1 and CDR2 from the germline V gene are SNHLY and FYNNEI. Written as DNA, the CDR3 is TGTGCCAGCAAGTCAGACATAGGACTGGGCACTGAAGCTTTCTTT. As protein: CASKSDIGLGTEAFF.

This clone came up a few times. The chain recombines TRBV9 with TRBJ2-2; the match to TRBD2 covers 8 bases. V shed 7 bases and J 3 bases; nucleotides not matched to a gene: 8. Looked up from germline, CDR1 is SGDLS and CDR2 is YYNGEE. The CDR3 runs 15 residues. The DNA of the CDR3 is TGTGCCAGCGCAAGCGGGGGTGGGTACACCGGGGAGCTGTTTTTT. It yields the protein CASASGGGYTGELFF.

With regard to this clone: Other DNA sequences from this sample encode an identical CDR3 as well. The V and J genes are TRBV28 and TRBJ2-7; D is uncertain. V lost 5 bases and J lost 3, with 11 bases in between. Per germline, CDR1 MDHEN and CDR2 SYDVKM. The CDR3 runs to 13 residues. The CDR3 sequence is CASSPPSSYEQYV. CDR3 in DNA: TGTGCCAGCAGTCCCCCCTCCAGCTACGAGCAGTACGTC.

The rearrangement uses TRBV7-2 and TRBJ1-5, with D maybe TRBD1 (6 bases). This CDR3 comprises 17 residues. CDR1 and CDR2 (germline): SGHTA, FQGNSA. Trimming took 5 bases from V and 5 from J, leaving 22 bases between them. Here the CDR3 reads CASSRRDRHTIDQPQHF. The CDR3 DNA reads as TGTGCCAGCAGCCGTCGAGACAGGCACACTATTGATCAGCCCCAGCATTTT.

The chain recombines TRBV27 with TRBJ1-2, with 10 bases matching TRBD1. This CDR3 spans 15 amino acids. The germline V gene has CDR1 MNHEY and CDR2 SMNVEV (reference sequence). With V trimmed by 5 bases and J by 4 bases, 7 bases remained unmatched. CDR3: CASSPDRGPSYGYTF. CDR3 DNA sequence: TGTGCCAGCAGTCCCGACAGGGGGCCGAGCTATGGCTACACCTTC.

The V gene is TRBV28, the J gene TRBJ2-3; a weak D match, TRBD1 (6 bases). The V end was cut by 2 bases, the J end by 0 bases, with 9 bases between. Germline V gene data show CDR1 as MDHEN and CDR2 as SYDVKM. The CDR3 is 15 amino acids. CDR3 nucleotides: TGTGCCAGCAGTTTAGGGGGCACCAGCACAGATACGCAGTATTTT. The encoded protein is CASSLGGTSTDTQYF.

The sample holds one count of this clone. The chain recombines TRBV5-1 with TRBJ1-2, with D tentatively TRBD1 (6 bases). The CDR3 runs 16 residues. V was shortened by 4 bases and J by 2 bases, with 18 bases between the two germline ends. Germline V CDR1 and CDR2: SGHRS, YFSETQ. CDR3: CASSPWTDSLNYGYTF. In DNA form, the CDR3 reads TGCGCCAGCAGCCCTTGGACGGACAGCCTCAACTATGGCTACACCTTC.

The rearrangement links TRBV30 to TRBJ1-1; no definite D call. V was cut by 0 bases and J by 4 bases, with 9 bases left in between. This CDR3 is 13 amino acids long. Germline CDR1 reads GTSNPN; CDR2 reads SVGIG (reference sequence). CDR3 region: CAWSVQVGTEAFF. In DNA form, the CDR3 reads TGTGCCTGGAGTGTGCAGGTAGGCACTGAAGCTTTCTTT.

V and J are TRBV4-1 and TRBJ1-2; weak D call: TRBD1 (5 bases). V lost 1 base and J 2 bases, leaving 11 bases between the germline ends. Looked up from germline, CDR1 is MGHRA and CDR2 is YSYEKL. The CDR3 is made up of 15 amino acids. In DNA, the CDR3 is TGCGCCAGCAGCCAAGTCAGGGTCGTCAACTATGGCTACACCTTC. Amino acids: CASSQVRVVNYGYTF.

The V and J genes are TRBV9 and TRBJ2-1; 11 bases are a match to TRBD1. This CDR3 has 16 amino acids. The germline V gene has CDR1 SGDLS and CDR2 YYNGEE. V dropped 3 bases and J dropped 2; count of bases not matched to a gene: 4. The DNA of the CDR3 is TGTGCCAGCAGCGCACGGACAGGGGGCACCTACAATGAGCAGTTCTTC. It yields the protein CASSARTGGTYNEQFF.

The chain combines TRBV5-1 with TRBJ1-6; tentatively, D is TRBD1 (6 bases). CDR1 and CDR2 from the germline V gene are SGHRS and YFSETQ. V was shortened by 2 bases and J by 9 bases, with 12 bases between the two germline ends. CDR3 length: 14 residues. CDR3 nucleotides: TGCGCCAGCAGCTTACAGGGCTCCGGTTCACCCCTCCACTTT. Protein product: CASSLQGSGSPLHF.

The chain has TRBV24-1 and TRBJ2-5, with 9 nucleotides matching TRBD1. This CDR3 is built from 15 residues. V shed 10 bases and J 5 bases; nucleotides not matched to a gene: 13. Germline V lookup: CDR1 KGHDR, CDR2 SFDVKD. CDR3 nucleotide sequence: TGTGCCACAAGAGGATCGAACAGGGGGCTGGAGACCCAGTACTTC. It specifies CATRGSNRGLETQYF.

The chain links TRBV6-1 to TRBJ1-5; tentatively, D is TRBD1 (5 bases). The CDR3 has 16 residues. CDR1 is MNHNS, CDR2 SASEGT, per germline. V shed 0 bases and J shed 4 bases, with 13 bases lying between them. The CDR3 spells CASSEAPQVENQPQHF. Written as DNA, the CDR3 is TGTGCCAGCAGTGAAGCCCCACAGGTTGAGAATCAGCCCCAGCATTTT.

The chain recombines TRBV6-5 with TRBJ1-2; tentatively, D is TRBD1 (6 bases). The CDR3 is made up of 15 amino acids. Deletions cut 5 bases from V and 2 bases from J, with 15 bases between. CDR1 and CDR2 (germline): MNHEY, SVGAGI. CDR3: CASSQHRVPNYGYTF. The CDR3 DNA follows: TGTGCCAGCAGTCAACACAGGGTCCCAAACTATGGCTACACCTTC.

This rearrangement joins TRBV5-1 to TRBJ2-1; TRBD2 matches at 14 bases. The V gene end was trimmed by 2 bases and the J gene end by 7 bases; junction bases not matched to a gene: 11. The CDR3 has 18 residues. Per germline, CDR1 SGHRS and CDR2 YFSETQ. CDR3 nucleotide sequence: TGCGCCAGCAGCTTAGGAGGACTAGCGGGGGGTGCGGGGAATGAGCAGTTCTTC. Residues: CASSLGGLAGGAGNEQFF.

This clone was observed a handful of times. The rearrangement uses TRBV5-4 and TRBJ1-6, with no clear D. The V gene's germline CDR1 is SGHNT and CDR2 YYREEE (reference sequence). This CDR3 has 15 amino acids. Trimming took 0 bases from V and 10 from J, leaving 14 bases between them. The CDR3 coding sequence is TGTGCCAGCAGCTTGGATGCGAGGAGCAACTCACCCCTCCACTTT. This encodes CASSLDARSNSPLHF.

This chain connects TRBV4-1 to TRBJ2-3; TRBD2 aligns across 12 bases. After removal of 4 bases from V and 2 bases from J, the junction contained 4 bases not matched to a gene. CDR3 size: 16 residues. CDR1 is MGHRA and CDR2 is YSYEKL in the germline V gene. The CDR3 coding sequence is TGCGCCAGCAGCCGGGCTAGCGGGGGGGACACAGATACGCAGTATTTT. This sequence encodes CASSRASGGDTDTQYF.

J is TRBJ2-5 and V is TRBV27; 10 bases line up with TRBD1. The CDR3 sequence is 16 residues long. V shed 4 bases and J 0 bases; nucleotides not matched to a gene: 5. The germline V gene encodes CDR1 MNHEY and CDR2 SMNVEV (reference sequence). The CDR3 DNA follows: TGTGCCAGCAGTTCGCCGGGACAGGGGAACCAAGAGACCCAGTACTTC. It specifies CASSSPGQGNQETQYF.